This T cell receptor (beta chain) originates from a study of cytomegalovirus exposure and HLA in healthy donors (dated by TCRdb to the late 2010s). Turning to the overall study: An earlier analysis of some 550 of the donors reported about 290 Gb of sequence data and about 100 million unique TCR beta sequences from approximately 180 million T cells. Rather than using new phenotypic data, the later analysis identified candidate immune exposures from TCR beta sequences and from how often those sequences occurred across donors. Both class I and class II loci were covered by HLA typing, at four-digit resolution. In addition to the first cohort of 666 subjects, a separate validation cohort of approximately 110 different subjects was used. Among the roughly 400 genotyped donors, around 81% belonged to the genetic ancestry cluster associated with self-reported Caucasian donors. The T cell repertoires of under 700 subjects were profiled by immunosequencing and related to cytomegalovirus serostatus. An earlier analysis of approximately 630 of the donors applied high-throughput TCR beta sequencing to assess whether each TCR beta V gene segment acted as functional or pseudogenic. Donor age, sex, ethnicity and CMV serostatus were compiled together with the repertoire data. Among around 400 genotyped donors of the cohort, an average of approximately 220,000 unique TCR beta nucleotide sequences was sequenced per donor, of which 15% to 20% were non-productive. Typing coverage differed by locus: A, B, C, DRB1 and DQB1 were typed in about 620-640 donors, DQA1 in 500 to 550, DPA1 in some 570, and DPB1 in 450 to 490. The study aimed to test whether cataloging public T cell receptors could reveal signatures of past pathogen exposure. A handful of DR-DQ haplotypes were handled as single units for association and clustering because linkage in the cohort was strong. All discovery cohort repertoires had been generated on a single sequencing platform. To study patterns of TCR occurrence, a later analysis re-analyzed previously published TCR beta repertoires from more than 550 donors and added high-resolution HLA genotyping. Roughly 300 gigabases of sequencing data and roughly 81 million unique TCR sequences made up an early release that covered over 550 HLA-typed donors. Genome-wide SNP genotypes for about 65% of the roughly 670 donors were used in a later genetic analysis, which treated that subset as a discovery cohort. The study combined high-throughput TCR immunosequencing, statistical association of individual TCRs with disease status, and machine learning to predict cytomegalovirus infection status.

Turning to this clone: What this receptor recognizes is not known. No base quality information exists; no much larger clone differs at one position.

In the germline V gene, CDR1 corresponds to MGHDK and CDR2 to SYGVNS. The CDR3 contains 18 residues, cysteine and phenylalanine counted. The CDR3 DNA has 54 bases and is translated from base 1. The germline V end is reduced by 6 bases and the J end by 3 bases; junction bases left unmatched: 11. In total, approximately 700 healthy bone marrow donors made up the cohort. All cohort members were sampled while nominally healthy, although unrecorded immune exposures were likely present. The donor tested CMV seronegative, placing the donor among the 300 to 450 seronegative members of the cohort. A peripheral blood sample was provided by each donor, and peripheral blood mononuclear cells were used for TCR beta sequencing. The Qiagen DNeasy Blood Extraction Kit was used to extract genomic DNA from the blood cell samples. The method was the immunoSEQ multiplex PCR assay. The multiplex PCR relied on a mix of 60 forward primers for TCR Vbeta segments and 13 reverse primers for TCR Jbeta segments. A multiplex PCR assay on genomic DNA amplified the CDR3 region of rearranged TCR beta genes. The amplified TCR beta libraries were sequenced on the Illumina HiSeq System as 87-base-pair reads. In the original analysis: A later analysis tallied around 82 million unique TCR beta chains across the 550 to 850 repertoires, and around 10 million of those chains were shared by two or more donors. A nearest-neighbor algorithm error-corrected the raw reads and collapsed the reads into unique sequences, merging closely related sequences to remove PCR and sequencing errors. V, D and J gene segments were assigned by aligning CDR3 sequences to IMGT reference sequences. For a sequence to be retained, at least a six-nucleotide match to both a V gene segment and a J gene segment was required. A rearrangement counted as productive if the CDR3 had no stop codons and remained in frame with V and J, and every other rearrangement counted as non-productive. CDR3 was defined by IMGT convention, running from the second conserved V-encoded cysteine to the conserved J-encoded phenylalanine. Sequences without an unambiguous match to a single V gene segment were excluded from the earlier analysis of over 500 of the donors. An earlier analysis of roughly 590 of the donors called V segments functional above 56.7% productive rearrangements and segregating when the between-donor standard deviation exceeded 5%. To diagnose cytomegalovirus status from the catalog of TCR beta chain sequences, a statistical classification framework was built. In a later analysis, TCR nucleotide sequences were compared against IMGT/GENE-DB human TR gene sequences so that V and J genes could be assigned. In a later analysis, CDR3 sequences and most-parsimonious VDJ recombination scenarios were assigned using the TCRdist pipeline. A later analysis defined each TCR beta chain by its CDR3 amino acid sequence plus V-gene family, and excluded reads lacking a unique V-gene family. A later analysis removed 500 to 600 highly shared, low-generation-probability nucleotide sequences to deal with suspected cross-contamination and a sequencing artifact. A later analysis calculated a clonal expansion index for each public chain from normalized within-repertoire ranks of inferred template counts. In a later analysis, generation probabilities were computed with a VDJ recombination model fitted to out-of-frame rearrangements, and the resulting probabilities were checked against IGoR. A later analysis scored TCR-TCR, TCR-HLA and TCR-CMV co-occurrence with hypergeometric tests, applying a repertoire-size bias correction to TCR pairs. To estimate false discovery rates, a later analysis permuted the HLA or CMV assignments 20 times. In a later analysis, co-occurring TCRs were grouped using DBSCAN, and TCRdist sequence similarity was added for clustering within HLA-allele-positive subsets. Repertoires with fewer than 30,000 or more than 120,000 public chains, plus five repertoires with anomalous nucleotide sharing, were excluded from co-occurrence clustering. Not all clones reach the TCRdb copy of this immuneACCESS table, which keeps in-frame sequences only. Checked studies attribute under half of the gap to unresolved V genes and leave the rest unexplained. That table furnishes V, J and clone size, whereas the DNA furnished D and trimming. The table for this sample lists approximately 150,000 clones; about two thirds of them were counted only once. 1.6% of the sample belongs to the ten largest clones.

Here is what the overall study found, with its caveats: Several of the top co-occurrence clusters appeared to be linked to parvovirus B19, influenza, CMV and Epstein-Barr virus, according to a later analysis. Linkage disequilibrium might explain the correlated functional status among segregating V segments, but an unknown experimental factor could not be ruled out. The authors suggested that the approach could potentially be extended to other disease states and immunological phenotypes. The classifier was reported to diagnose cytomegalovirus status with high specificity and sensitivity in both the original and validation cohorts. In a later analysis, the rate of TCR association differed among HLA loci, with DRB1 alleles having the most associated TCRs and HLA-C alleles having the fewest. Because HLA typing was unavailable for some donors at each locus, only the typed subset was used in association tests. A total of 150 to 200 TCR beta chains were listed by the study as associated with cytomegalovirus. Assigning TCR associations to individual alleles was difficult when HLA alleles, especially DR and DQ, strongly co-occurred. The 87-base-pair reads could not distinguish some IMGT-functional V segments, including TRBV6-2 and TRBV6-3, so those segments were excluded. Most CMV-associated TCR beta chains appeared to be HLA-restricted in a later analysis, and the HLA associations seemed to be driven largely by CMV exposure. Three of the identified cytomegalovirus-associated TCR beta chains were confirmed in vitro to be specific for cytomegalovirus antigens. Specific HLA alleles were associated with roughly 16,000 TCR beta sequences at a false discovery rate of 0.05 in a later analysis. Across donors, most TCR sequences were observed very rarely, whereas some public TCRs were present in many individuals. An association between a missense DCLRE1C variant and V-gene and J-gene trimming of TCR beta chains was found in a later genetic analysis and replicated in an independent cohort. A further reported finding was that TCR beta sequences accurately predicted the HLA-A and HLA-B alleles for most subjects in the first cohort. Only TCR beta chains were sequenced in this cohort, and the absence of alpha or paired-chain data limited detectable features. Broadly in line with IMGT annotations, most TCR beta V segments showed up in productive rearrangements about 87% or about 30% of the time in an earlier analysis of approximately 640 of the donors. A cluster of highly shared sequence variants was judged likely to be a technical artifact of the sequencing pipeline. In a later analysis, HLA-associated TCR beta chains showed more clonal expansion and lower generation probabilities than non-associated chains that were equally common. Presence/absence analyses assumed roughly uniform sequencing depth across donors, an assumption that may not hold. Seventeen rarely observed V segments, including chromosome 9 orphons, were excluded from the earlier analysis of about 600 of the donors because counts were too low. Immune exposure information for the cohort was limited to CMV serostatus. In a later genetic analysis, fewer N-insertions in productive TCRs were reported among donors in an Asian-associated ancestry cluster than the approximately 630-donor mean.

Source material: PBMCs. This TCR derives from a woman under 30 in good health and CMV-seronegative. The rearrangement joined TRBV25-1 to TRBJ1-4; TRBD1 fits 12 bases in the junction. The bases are TGTGCCAGCAGGGGGGACAGGGGGCATGAGGTAGCTAATGAAAAACTGTTTTTT. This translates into CASRGDRGHEVANEKLFF.